This T cell receptor (beta chain) derives from a study of early T cells in non-severe SARS-CoV-2 infection. This clonotype was seen ten or more times. TCRdb used MiXCR to reprocess the 5' RACE reads, holding one entry per CDR3 protein. The sample has more than 90,000 distinct CDR3 sequences; 8% to 13% are singletons. The CDR3 sequence is 17 residues long. The germline V gene has CDR1 SGHDN and CDR2 FVKESK. The junction had 6 bases not matched to a gene; V was cut back by 3 bases and J by 0 bases. This chain uses TRBV14 with TRBJ2-4, with 9 bases aligning to TRBD1. Sequenced input: whole blood. The receptor was isolated from an adult who was a healthcare worker with PCR-confirmed SARS-CoV-2 infection or an uninfected control (not recorded which). CDR3 sequence: CASSQGQGAVAKNIQYF. In nucleotides, the CDR3 is TGTGCCAGCAGCCAGGGACAGGGAGCGGTAGCCAAAAACATTCAGTACTTC.